This entry lists 10 T cell receptor beta chains sequenced from one sample in a study of blood T cell repertoires in COVID-19. This table comes from immunoSEQ multiplex PCR, and its TCRdb copy is limited to in-frame clones, with some not included. The sample holds around 50,000 clones; more than 80% are singletons and the top ten take more than 2%. The source material was peripheral blood. Receptors originate from a human donor in a cohort sampled during active COVID-19.

The CDR3 reads CASSSIPEGKQFF. In DNA form, the CDR3 reads TGTGCCAGCAGCTCCATTCCGGAGGGGAAGCAGTTCTTC. V gene TRBV3-1 (or the pseudogene TRBV3-2) combines with J gene TRBJ2-1; D perhaps matches TRBD2 (6 bases). The CDR3 spans 13 residues. V gave up 5 bases and J gave up 11 bases, with 16 bases separating them. Germline assignment: CDR1 LGHDT and CDR2 YNNKEL (reference sequence).

A note on this clone: Sequence at one end of the junction differs from germline and may be a read error. The CDR3: CARSAGGGLAGTTPYEQYF. The CDR3 DNA sequence: TGTGCCCGCAGCGCCGGGGGGGGACTAGCGGGCACAACCCCCTACGAGCAGTACTTC. The chain recombines TRBV9 with TRBJ2-7; 12 bases are a match to TRBD2. The CDR3 sequence is 19 residues long. CDR1 SGDLS and CDR2 YYNGEE come from the germline V gene.

The chain recombines TRBV18 with TRBJ2-1; TRBD2 might be the D (6 bases). The V and J ends lost 3 bases and 7 bases respectively, with 16 bases between them. Germline CDR1 and CDR2: KGHSH and LQKENI. The CDR3 extends over 15 amino acids. CDR3 in DNA: TGTGCCAGCTCACCCCCCGGGACTTCTTTGAATGAGCAGTTCTTC. This codes for CASSPPGTSLNEQFF. Together with reference TRBV18 and TRBJ2-1, the CDR3 gives the full variable domain: NAGVMQNPRHLVRRRGQEARLRCSPMKGHSHVYWYRQLPEEGLKFMVYLQKENIIDESGMPKERFSAEFPKEGPSILRIQQVVRGDSAAYFCASSPPGTSLNEQFFGPGTRLTVL.

The chain joins TRBV5-8 to TRBJ2-1, with 9 nucleotides matching TRBD1. Germline V CDR1 and CDR2: SGHTS, YDEGEE. V lost 4 bases and J lost 4; bases outside the gene matches: 6. The CDR3 is 15 amino acids. This CDR3 is CASSLLQGAYNEQFF. In DNA, the CDR3 is TGTGCCAGCAGCCTACTACAGGGGGCATACAATGAGCAGTTCTTC.

This clone was counted a single time. This chain connects TRBV5-6 to TRBJ1-1; D may be TRBD1 (6 bases). This CDR3 contains 15 residues. Germline-derived CDR1 and CDR2 are SGHDT and YYEEEE. Trimming stripped 4 bases from V and 1 base from J, with 14 bases between. The CDR3 DNA reads TGTGCCAGCAGCCCGAGGGGGGGTACGAACACTGAAGCTTTCTTT. It encodes CASSPRGGTNTEAFF.

This clone was observed a single time. V and J are TRBV27 and TRBJ2-5; D remains ambiguous. The CDR3 length is 13 residues. From germline, CDR1 is MNHEY and CDR2 SMNVEV (reference sequence). The V end lost 4 bases, the J end lost 1 base, and 7 bases lay between the germline ends. DNA for the CDR3: TGTGCCAGCAGTTCGTACAGCCAAGAGACCCAGTACTTC. Its protein is CASSSYSQETQYF.

This rearrangement joins TRBV10-2 to TRBJ1-6, with 10 bases lining up with TRBD1. The germline gives CDR1 WSHSY, CDR2 SAAADI. The CDR3 is made up of 16 amino acids. V dropped 3 bases and J dropped 13; count of bases not matched to a gene: 12. The CDR3 nucleotides are TGCGCCAGCAGTGACCTCAGTGGACAGGGGGAACGGCCCCTCCACTTT. This encodes CASSDLSGQGERPLHF.

The CDR3 DNA reads TGTGCCAGCAGCTTGGGCCGACAGGGGGGCAACCAAGAGACCCAGTACTTC. Translating gives CASSLGRQGGNQETQYF. The chain joins TRBV5-5 to TRBJ2-5; 9 nucleotides align to TRBD1. Germline V lookup: CDR1 SGHKS, CDR2 YYEKEE (reference sequence). The V and J ends lost 0 bases and 0 bases, in that order; junction bases with no gene match: 6. The CDR3 has 17 residues.

This chain links TRBV5-4 with TRBJ1-4; D is perhaps TRBD1 (6 bases). The CDR3 covers 16 residues. Germline CDR1 reads SGHNT; CDR2 reads YYREEE (reference sequence). Between the trimmed V and J ends, which lost 2 bases and 5 bases, there was a span of 16 bases. The CDR3, as DNA: TGTGCCAGCAGCTTCCGTTTCGTGGACAGAAATGAAAAACTGTTTTTT. Its translation is CASSFRFVDRNEKLFF.

This clone has only one observation. The chain combines TRBV3-1 (or the pseudogene TRBV3-2) with TRBJ1-5; 7 bases map to TRBD1. The CDR3 covers 17 residues. The germline V gene has CDR1 LGHDT and CDR2 YNNKEL (reference sequence). Germline trimming cut 2 bases from V and 0 bases from J; bases unmatched to any gene: 7. The DNA for the CDR3 is TGTGCCAGCAGCCAATCAGGGGGGTCAAATAGCAATCAGCCCCAGCATTTT. Amino acids: CASSQSGGSNSNQPQHF.